These T cell receptor beta chains were read from a single sample in a study of T cell responses to AZD1222 COVID-19 vaccine. TCRdb keeps only in-frame clones here, not all; method: immunoSEQ multiplex PCR. The sample has around 120,000 clones; roughly 90% are singletons. Source: peripheral blood, taken 28 days after the second AZD1222 dose. These receptors were collected from an adult who received the AZD1222 COVID-19 vaccine. Each CDR3 is given with its conserved first and last residue. A D gene is named only where the DNA matches it firmly. Clone size, where shown, is once, few, many, or a class for clones that have expanded.

clone_size | j_call | v_call | d_call | cdr3_aa | cdr3_nt
- | TRBJ1-2 | TRBV7-2 | - | CASSLDSYGYTF | TGTGCCAGCAGCTTAGACAGCTATGGCTACACCTTC
- | TRBJ1-4 | TRBV11-2 | - | CASSLRNQGHGMGELFF | TGTGCCAGCAGCTTAAGGAACCAGGGACACGGAATGGGGGAACTGTTTTTT
- | TRBJ1-6 | TRBV28 | - | CASSSPGVNSPLHF | TGTGCCAGCAGCTCTCCAGGGGTAAATTCACCCCTCCACTTT
- | TRBJ1-2 | TRBV6-2/TRBV6-3 | TRBD1 | CASSGQGIGYTF | TGTGCCAGCAGCGGACAGGGGATCGGCTACACCTTC
once | TRBJ2-7 | TRBV28 | - | CASSFETGATYEQYF | TGTGCCAGCAGTTTTGAGACAGGCGCAACCTACGAGCAGTACTTC
- | TRBJ1-5 | TRBV5-5 | - | CASSLGGVQPQHF | TGTGCCAGCAGCTTGGGAGGGGTTCAGCCCCAGCATTTT
- | TRBJ1-1 | TRBV9 | - | CASSPQGWNTEAFF | TGTGCCAGCAGCCCACAGGGTTGGAACACTGAAGCTTTCTTT
- | TRBJ2-2 | TRBV4-3 | - | CASSQVLSGELFF | TGCGCCAGCAGCCAAGTACTGTCCGGGGAGCTGTTTTTT
- | TRBJ1-3 | TRBV29-1 | - | CSVEGTVGNTIYF | TGCAGCGTTGAAGGGACAGTTGGAAACACCATATATTTT
- | TRBJ2-1 | TRBV5-1 | - | CASSYMSSYNEQFF | TGCGCCAGCAGCTACATGAGCTCCTACAATGAGCAGTTCTTC
few | TRBJ1-6 | TRBV5-1 | TRBD1 | CASSPGTGGYSPLHF | TGCGCCAGCAGCCCAGGGACAGGGGGCTATTCACCCCTCCACTTT
- | TRBJ1-1 | TRBV7-6 | - | CASSLAPWRSALDTEAFF | TGTGCCAGCAGCTTAGCCCCGTGGAGGTCGGCCCTGGACACTGAAGCTTTCTTT
few | TRBJ2-5 | TRBV2 | - | CASSGPGSQETQYF | TGTGCCAGCAGTGGGCCAGGGTCCCAAGAGACCCAGTACTTC
- | TRBJ1-2 | TRBV27 | TRBD1 | CASSFSSGQGEFGYGYTF | TGTGCCAGCAGTTTCAGTTCAGGACAGGGGGAATTTGGCTATGGCTACACCTTC
- | TRBJ1-5 | TRBV19 | TRBD1 | CASSRGQHNQPQHF | TGTGCCAGTAGTCGGGGACAGCACAATCAGCCCCAGCATTTT
- | TRBJ1-2 | TRBV29-1 | TRBD1 | CSVTGRANYGYTF | TGCAGCGTGACAGGGCGGGCTAACTATGGCTACACCTTC